This TCR beta chain is from a study of cytomegalovirus exposure and HLA in healthy donors. The assay was immunoSEQ multiplex PCR, and TCRdb's table has in-frame clones only and misses some. The repertoire includes 110,000 to 150,000 clones, about 87% of them detected once, and about 6.4% sits in the top ten. The CDR3 has 14 residues. CDR1 MNHEY and CDR2 SVGAGI come from the germline V gene. Trimming took off 2 bases at V and 3 bases at J, with 9 bases between the two ends. Source material: PBMCs. The chain links TRBV6-5 to TRBJ2-3; D possibly corresponds to TRBD1 (5 bases). The TCR comes from a woman in her 30s in good health and CMV-seropositive. Here the CDR3 reads CASSYLQGTDTQYF. The CDR3 region has the DNA TGTGCCAGCAGTTACCTTCAGGGTACAGATACGCAGTATTTT.